These T cell receptor beta chains were read from a single sample in a study of blood T cell repertoires in COVID-19. The protocol was immunoSEQ multiplex PCR, while the TCRdb copy is restricted to in-frame clones and leaves out a portion. The sample yields about 180,000 clones, about nine tenths seen once. The sequencing sample was made of PBMCs or T cells enriched from blood (not recorded which). These TCRs come from a woman in her late teens or twenties who had recovered from COVID-19. CDR3s leave out the opening cysteine and the closing phenylalanine or tryptophan. Each record gives: J gene, V gene, CDR3 protein.

j_call: TRBJ1-1; v_call: TRBV7-9; cdr3_aa: ASSFLGQANTEAF
j_call: TRBJ1-6; v_call: TRBV3-1/TRBV3-2; cdr3_aa: ASSQDLREYNSPLH
j_call: TRBJ2-7; v_call: TRBV28; cdr3_aa: ASSRQGKPYEQY
j_call: TRBJ1-2; v_call: TRBV28; cdr3_aa: AISSLGQGRSGYT
j_call: TRBJ1-5; v_call: TRBV4-1; cdr3_aa: ASSQPGEPQH
j_call: TRBJ1-1; v_call: TRBV5-4; cdr3_aa: ASSYGEEAF
j_call: TRBJ2-1; v_call: TRBV6-5; cdr3_aa: ASIQDRGRGEQF
j_call: TRBJ2-5; v_call: TRBV28; cdr3_aa: ASTHPGTSGNQETQY
j_call: TRBJ2-7; v_call: TRBV6-1; cdr3_aa: ASSERSKKSYEQY
j_call: TRBJ1-6; v_call: TRBV30; cdr3_aa: AWSLSGASVSPLH
j_call: TRBJ1-5; v_call: TRBV28; cdr3_aa: ASRRYGTGGGGQPQH
j_call: TRBJ2-7; v_call: TRBV28; cdr3_aa: ASSFKGGAGKDYEQY
j_call: TRBJ1-2; v_call: TRBV2; cdr3_aa: ASSTRQGNYGYT
j_call: TRBJ1-1; v_call: TRBV28; cdr3_aa: ASTRGQAEAF
j_call: TRBJ1-1; v_call: TRBV10-3; cdr3_aa: AISEGDRGIYTEAF
j_call: TRBJ1-6; v_call: TRBV2; cdr3_aa: ASSGGTGKLPSSPLH
j_call: TRBJ1-6; v_call: TRBV6-5; cdr3_aa: ASSPQDRGSPLH
j_call: TRBJ1-2; v_call: TRBV9; cdr3_aa: ASSVGDRGVLGYT
j_call: TRBJ2-6; v_call: TRBV6-5; cdr3_aa: ASTGSGANVLT
j_call: TRBJ1-1; v_call: TRBV18; cdr3_aa: AISRTGVGTEAF
j_call: TRBJ2-2; v_call: TRBV30; cdr3_aa: AWSAESGELF
j_call: TRBJ1-1; v_call: TRBV19; cdr3_aa: ASSIVLGGTGTTEAF
j_call: TRBJ2-3; v_call: TRBV6-4; cdr3_aa: ASSRTSGSTDTQY
j_call: TRBJ2-3; v_call: TRBV2; cdr3_aa: ASSATAGGVLDTQY
j_call: TRBJ2-3; v_call: TRBV29-1; cdr3_aa: SVLPIGRADTQY
j_call: TRBJ2-7; v_call: TRBV7-8; cdr3_aa: ASSPSPGQGIYEQY